This T cell receptor beta chain emerged from a study of blood T cell repertoires in COVID-19. Germline CDR1 MGHRA, CDR2 YSYEKL. Deletions cut 4 bases from V and 4 bases from J, with 11 bases between. This CDR3 region has 13 residues. The table came from immunoSEQ multiplex PCR; TCRdb's copy has only in-frame clones and leaves some out. In the table there are hundreds of thousands of clones, 89% of which are singletons. V is TRBV4-1 and J is TRBJ2-7, with D perhaps TRBD2 (5 bases). The specimen sequenced was peripheral blood. The sequence was obtained from a man in his forties with acute or convalescent COVID-19. The CDR3: CASSLTEGYEQYF. The CDR3 DNA reads TGCGCCAGCAGCCTGACCGAGGGATACGAGCAGTACTTC.